The T cell receptor (beta chain) under discussion was sequenced for a study of shared clonotypes between healthy human individuals. Assay: immunoSEQ multiplex PCR; the TCRdb copy retains only in-frame clones and omits some. There are roughly 1 million clones in the sample; roughly 75% occur only once, and over 1.3% lies in the top ten. The germline V and J ends were trimmed by 6 bases and 3 bases, with 17 bases remaining between them. Germline CDR1 reads MNHEY; CDR2 reads SVGAGI. The CDR3 contains 15 residues. In its sample, this clone was seen once. This receptor was identified in a man between 18 and 35 years old in good health. Sequenced material: memory CD4+ T cells sorted from blood. The subset: CD45RA-negative fraction. This chain joins TRBV6-5 and TRBJ1-1, with a tentative D call TRBD1 (5 bases). The CDR3 bases are TGTGCCAGCAGCCTATCACCGGGGGGTGACACTGAAGCTTTCTTT. It codes for CASSLSPGGDTEAFF.